This passage covers 15 T cell receptor beta chains from one sample sequenced in a study of T cells in Graves' hyperthyroidism and ophthalmopathy. Amplification yielded TCR beta CDR3 regions, with RNA transcripts as the source. The HTBI set primed first-round TCR CDR3 RT-PCR. TCRdb reprocessed the multiplex PCR reads via MiXCR and lists one record per CDR3 protein. The table shows approximately 300,000 distinct CDR3 sequences, with roughly 19% occurring only once. Specimen: blood. The receptors originated from a man aged 50-60 years with Graves' ophthalmopathy.

This clonotype appeared many times. The rearrangement uses TRBV5-1 and TRBJ2-7; D unclear. CDR3 length: 14 amino acids. Trimming removed 0 bases from V and 0 bases from J, with 7 bases in between. Germline V gene lookup returns CDR1 SGHRS and CDR2 YFSETQ. The CDR3 DNA reads TGCGCCAGCAGCTTGGTAGCAGACTCCTACGAGCAGTACTTC. Translation gives CASSLVADSYEQYF.

This clonotype was recorded many times. The V gene is TRBV6-6, the J gene TRBJ2-5; maybe TRBD1 (5 bases). Germline loops: CDR1 MNHNY, CDR2 SVGAGI (reference sequence). V was pared by 2 bases and J by 5 bases, with 12 bases between. This CDR3 region has 14 residues. In nucleotides, the CDR3 is TGTGCCAGCAGTTACACCCTGGCAGGGGAGACCCAGTACTTC. Translated: CASSYTLAGETQYF.

The chain employs TRBV6-1 and TRBJ2-3, with D perhaps TRBD2 (5 bases). Germline V gives CDR1 MNHNS, CDR2 SASEGT. Deletions cut 3 bases from V and 3 bases from J, with 13 bases between. The CDR3 has 15 residues. The CDR3 region has the DNA TGTGCCAGCAGTGATCCAATCACGGGGACAGATACGCAGTATTTT. Translation gives CASSDPITGTDTQYF.

This clonotype was picked up a small number of times. V usage is TRBV11-2 and J usage is TRBJ1-3; the match to TRBD1 covers 8 bases. J gave up 3 bases and V 0 bases, and 1 base lay outside the gene matches. The CDR3 is made up of 15 amino acids. CDR1 SGHAT and CDR2 FQNNGV come from the germline V gene. The CDR3 loop reads CASSLDRGLGNTIYF. The CDR3 nucleotides are TGTGCCAGCAGCTTAGACAGGGGGCTTGGAAACACCATATATTTT.

In its sample, this clonotype was seen many times. The rearrangement uses TRBV20-1 and TRBJ2-5; D is perhaps TRBD2 (6 bases). This CDR3 spans 12 amino acids. Trimming left V 6 bases short and J 2 bases short, with 10 bases between. Germline V gives CDR1 DFQATT, CDR2 SNEGSKA (reference sequence). CDR3 protein: CSAGGSQETQYF. CDR3 coding DNA: TGCAGTGCCGGGGGAAGTCAAGAGACCCAGTACTTC.

This clonotype has a single count. The chain combines TRBV30 with TRBJ1-1; maybe TRBD1 (5 bases). V was shortened by 0 bases and J by 7 bases, with 9 bases between the two germline ends. The CDR3 loop spans 12 amino acids. From germline, CDR1 is GTSNPN and CDR2 SVGIG (reference sequence). The CDR3 bases are TGTGCCTGGAGTGTAGGACAATATGAAGCTTTCTTT. Amino acid sequence: CAWSVGQYEAFF.

This clonotype was seen ten or more times. The chain is built from TRBV28 and TRBJ2-2; TRBD2 agrees at 11 bases. This CDR3 is built from 18 residues. Germline V gives CDR1 MDHEN, CDR2 SYDVKM. J gave up 3 bases and V 3 bases, and 9 bases lay outside the gene matches. The CDR3 spells CASSLLLAGDLDTGELFF. The CDR3 bases are TGTGCCAGCAGTTTGTTACTAGCGGGAGATCTAGACACCGGGGAGCTGTTTTTT.

This clonotype appeared many times. The chain carries TRBV5-1 and TRBJ1-5, with a tentative D call TRBD1 (6 bases). CDR1 is SGHRS, CDR2 YFSETQ, per germline. This CDR3 is built from 14 residues. Trimming took off 3 bases at V and 7 bases at J, with 14 bases between the two ends. The CDR3 region is CASSSGQRGQPQHF. In nucleotides, the CDR3 is TGCGCCAGCAGCTCTGGACAGCGAGGACAGCCCCAGCATTTT.

This clonotype was counted between two and nine times. The gene calls are TRBV30 and TRBJ2-7; TRBD2 aligns across 7 bases. The CDR3 is 15 amino acids. The germline V gene encodes CDR1 GTSNPN and CDR2 SVGIG (reference sequence). After removal of 8 bases from V and 7 bases from J, the junction contained 20 bases not matched to a gene. The DNA of the CDR3 is TGTGCCGGTTGGGGTAGCGGGTCCCCCACGTCAGAGCAGTACTTC. It specifies CAGWGSGSPTSEQYF.

This clonotype was seen a single time. A read error may explain this, as a much larger clone is one base away. The chain recombines TRBV5-4 with TRBJ2-7; 10 bases agree with TRBD2. Trimming took 3 bases from V and 9 from J; bases not matched to a gene: 9. In germline, CDR1 is SGHNT, CDR2 YYREEE (reference sequence). This CDR3 is built from 14 residues. CDR3 amino acids: CASSSRLAGHGQYF. The CDR3 DNA reads as TGTGCCAGCAGCTCCCGACTAGCGGGCCACGGGCAGTACTTC. Drawing the rest from reference TRBV5-4 and TRBJ2-7, the complete variable domain is ETGVTQSPTHLIKTRGQQVTLRCSSQSGHNTVSWYQQALGQGPQFIFQYYREEENGRGNFPPRFSGLQFPNYSSELNVNALELDDSALYLCASSSRLAGHGQYFGPGTRLTVT.

This clonotype was counted between two and nine times. V and J are TRBV5-1 and TRBJ2-1, with TRBD2 matching over 9 bases. The CDR3 runs to 15 residues. The V gene end was trimmed by 5 bases and the J gene end by 5 bases; junction bases not matched to a gene: 8. CDR1 is SGHRS and CDR2 is YFSETQ in the germline V gene. CDR3 in amino acids: CASSSGTSPHNEQFF. In nucleotides, the CDR3 is TGCGCCAGCAGTTCCGGGACTAGCCCCCACAATGAGCAGTTCTTC.

The chain's CDR3 is CASSLGDRVNSPLHF. For the CDR3, the DNA is TGTGCCAGCAGTTTAGGGGACAGGGTGAATTCACCCCTCCACTTT. V gene TRBV28 combines with J gene TRBJ1-6; 9 nucleotides agree with TRBD1. V gave up 2 bases and J gave up 7 bases; unmatched junction bases: 3. This CDR3 has 15 amino acids. Looked up from germline, CDR1 is MDHEN and CDR2 is SYDVKM. Looking up the rest from reference TRBV28 and TRBJ1-6 gives the full variable domain: DVKVTQSSRYLVKRTGEKVFLECVQDMDHENMFWYRQDPGLGLRLIYFSYDVKMKEKGDIPEGYSVSREKKERFSLILESASTNQTSMYLCASSLGDRVNSPLHFGNGTRLTVT.

This clonotype has a count of ten or more. The V gene is TRBV5-1, the J gene TRBJ2-3, with 8 bases aligning to TRBD2. Germline CDR1 SGHRS, CDR2 YFSETQ. V shed 0 bases and J 4 bases; nucleotides not matched to a gene: 10. The CDR3 runs to 17 residues. CDR3 in amino acids: CASSLAGTGGRPDTQYF. CDR3 sequence (DNA): TGCGCCAGCAGCTTGGCCGGGACGGGAGGGCGCCCAGATACGCAGTATTTT. Drawing the rest from reference TRBV5-1 and TRBJ2-3, the complete variable domain is KAGVTQTPRYLIKTRGQQVTLSCSPISGHRSVSWYQQTPGQGLQFLFEYFSETQRNKGNFPGRFSGRQFSNSRSEMNVSTLELGDSALYLCASSLAGTGGRPDTQYFGPGTRLTVL.

Remarks on this clonotype: Just one base apart from a much larger clone, this may be a read error. The DNA of the CDR3 is TGTGCCAGCATACTTGGACAGAACAATCAGCCCCAGCATTTT. Its protein product is CASILGQNNQPQHF. This sequence joins TRBV2 and TRBJ1-5; maybe TRBD1 (6 bases). The CDR3 extends over 14 amino acids. Trimming cost V 7 bases and J 3 bases, with 13 bases left between them. Germline lookup yields CDR1 SNHLY and CDR2 FYNNEI. Filled out from reference TRBV2 and TRBJ1-5, the complete variable domain reads EPEVTQTPSHQVTQMGQEVILRCVPISNHLYFYWYRQILGQKVEFLVSFYNNEISEKSEIFDDQFSVERPDGSNFTLKIRSTKLEDSAMYFCASILGQNNQPQHFGDGTRLSIL.

This clonotype was seen ten or more times. CDR3: CASSVSTFTGRRGGISYNEQFF. DNA for the CDR3: TGTGCCAGCAGTGTCTCCACTTTTACAGGGAGAAGAGGGGGAATCTCCTACAATGAGCAGTTCTTC. The chain links TRBV6-1 to TRBJ2-1; tentatively, D is TRBD1 (6 bases). The germline V gene has CDR1 MNHNS and CDR2 SASEGT. The CDR3 totals 22 residues. V dropped 4 bases and J dropped 0 bases, with 31 bases sitting between them.